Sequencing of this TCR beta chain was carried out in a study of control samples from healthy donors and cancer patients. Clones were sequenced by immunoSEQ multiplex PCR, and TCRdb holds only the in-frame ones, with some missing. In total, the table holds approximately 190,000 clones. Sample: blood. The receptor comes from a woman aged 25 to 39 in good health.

The CDR3 coding sequence is TGTGCCAGCAGCTTACAGGGCGCCGTCTCTGGAAACACCATATATTTT. This translates into CASSLQGAVSGNTIYF. The chain combines TRBV7-2 with TRBJ1-3, with TRBD1 as a possible D gene (5 bases). The CDR3 has 16 residues. V was shortened by 2 bases and J by 0 bases, with 11 bases between the two germline ends. CDR1 is SGHTA and CDR2 is FQGNSA in the germline V gene.